This T cell receptor (beta chain) was sequenced for a study of cytomegalovirus exposure and HLA in healthy donors. Study-level background: A previous analysis identified 95 million to 140 million unique TCR beta sequences derived from approximately 190 million T cells.

After removal of 2 bases from V and 8 bases from J, the junction contained 14 bases not matched to a gene. The germline V gene encodes CDR1 MDHEN and CDR2 SYDVKM. CDR3 size: 17 residues. As regards this clone: Its antigen is not known.

Regarding the study as a whole: At a 0.05 false discovery rate, a later analysis found 15,000 to 20,000 TCR beta sequences to be associated with HLA alleles.

13 Jbeta primers and 60 Vbeta primers were used for the PCR. Per the original methods: In a later analysis, some 80 million unique TCR beta chains included roughly 11 million shared by two or more donors. Generated by immunoSEQ multiplex PCR, the TCRdb table keeps only in-frame clones and is missing some. From that table come the V and J calls and clone size; the DNA was used to work out D and trimming. The sample holds 150,000 to 200,000 clones; more than 70% are singletons and the top ten take around 0.41%. The TCR comes from a boy between 2 and 10 years old in good health and CMV-seronegative. Sequencing was done on a sample of PBMCs. The gene calls are TRBV28 and TRBJ1-4; 7 positions agree with TRBD1. The CDR3 region is CASSLPLDRARGEKLFF. CDR3 coding DNA: TGTGCCAGCAGTTTACCCCTAGACAGGGCCAGAGGGGAAAAACTGTTTTTT.